The next 6 T cell receptor beta chains were all read from a single sample in a study of shared clonotypes between healthy human individuals. The assay was immunoSEQ multiplex PCR, and TCRdb's table has in-frame clones only and misses some. Of 2 million to 2.5 million clones in the sample, under 95% were seen once. The sequenced material came from naive CD4+ T cells from PBMCs. Specified subset: CD45RA+ positively selected. These receptors originate from a man younger than 35 in good health. Some clones in this sample may be carry-over from other donors' samples.

This chain links TRBV28 with TRBJ2-1, with 11 nucleotides matching TRBD2. Germline CDR1 reads MDHEN; CDR2 reads SYDVKM. The CDR3 contains 14 residues. J gave up 5 bases and V 10 bases, and 7 bases lay outside the gene matches. The DNA for the CDR3 is TGTGCCACCTTGGGGACTAGCGGAAACAATGAGCAGTTCTTC. It translates to CATLGTSGNNEQFF.

This clone was found once. V is TRBV4-2 and J is TRBJ1-5; no reliable D call. Germline V gives CDR1 LGHNA, CDR2 YNFKEQ. Trimming removed 3 bases at V and 10 bases at J, with 13 bases between. The length of the CDR3 is 13 residues. CDR3 region: CASSQTLLGPQHF. As DNA, the CDR3 is TGTGCCAGCAGCCAGACCCTGTTAGGCCCCCAGCATTTT.

Regarding this clone: At one boundary the junction diverges from the germline segment, which might be a read error. This same CDR3 is encoded by further DNA sequences in the sample. This chain connects TRBV7-9 to TRBJ2-7; D gene uncertain. In germline, CDR1 is SEHNR, CDR2 FQNEAQ (reference sequence). This CDR3 comprises 12 residues. Here the CDR3 DNA reads TGTGCCAGCAGTTTAGGGTCCTACGAGCAGTACTTC. Translated: CASSLGSYEQYF.

The chain carries TRBV9 and TRBJ2-7, with D possibly being TRBD1 (5 bases). From germline, CDR1 is SGDLS and CDR2 YYNGEE. V gave up 0 bases and J gave up 6 bases, with 13 bases separating them. This CDR3 is 14 amino acids long. The CDR3 coding sequence is TGTGCCAGCAGCGTAGTCCCAGGGTTACGCGAGCAGTACTTC. Translated: CASSVVPGLREQYF. The variable domain in full, with the rest retrieved from reference TRBV9 and TRBJ2-7, is DSGVTQTPKHLITATGQRVTLRCSPRSGDLSVYWYQQSLDQGLQFLIQYYNGEERAKGNILERFSAQQFPDLHSELNLSSLELGDSALYFCASSVVPGLREQYFGPGTRLTVT.

The gene calls are TRBV5-1 and TRBJ1-1; D is unresolved. V lost 0 bases to trimming and J lost 4 bases, with 10 bases between them. This CDR3 contains 14 residues. CDR1 is SGHRS, CDR2 YFSETQ, per germline. DNA of the CDR3: TGCGCCAGCAGCTTGGGAGCTACAGCCACTGAAGCTTTCTTT. Translation: CASSLGATATEAFF. The whole variable domain, remainder taken from reference TRBV5-1 and TRBJ1-1, is KAGVTQTPRYLIKTRGQQVTLSCSPISGHRSVSWYQQTPGQGLQFLFEYFSETQRNKGNFPGRFSGRQFSNSRSEMNVSTLELGDSALYLCASSLGATATEAFFGQGTRLTVV.

This chain uses TRBV5-1 with TRBJ2-1; 13 bases align to TRBD2. Germline CDR1 SGHRS, CDR2 YFSETQ. The CDR3 is 16 residues long. The V and J ends lost 4 bases and 8 bases, in that order; junction bases with no gene match: 9. The DNA for the CDR3 is TGCGCCAGCAGCCCTAGGACTAGCGGGAGTATCTATGAGCAGTTCTTC. Amino acids: CASSPRTSGSIYEQFF.